Sequencing of this T cell receptor beta chain was carried out in a study of Ad26.COV2.S vaccination and SARS-CoV-2 variants. Study-level background: Intramuscular Ad26.COV2.S doses were given once or twice, 56 days apart. Study results and caveats: Substantial breadth was reportedly displayed by spike-specific CD8+ and CD4+ T cell responses after vaccination. Total T cell responses, in the TCR breadth and depth analyses, may have been underestimated.

Germline CDR1 is SGHRS and CDR2 is YFSETQ. V lost 0 bases and J lost 0, with 10 bases in between. The CDR3 extends over 15 amino acids. The method was immunoSEQ multiplex PCR; TCRdb's version includes in-frame clones alone and lacks a portion of them. The sample includes under 500,000 clones, 80% to 95% of them seen just once. To note about this clone: The antigen is not known.

Treatment indicated: 15 to 20 received Ad26.COV2.S at low or high dose, single or two shots; roughly five received placebo; per-sample allocation not given. After the first vaccine or placebo injection, samples were drawn on day 63. The input for sequencing was peripheral blood, taken in a trial of Ad26.COV2.S vaccine versus placebo. The chain joins TRBV5-1 to TRBJ2-7; D possibly corresponds to TRBD1 (6 bases). This clonotype originated in a person between 18 and 59 years old who received the Ad26.COV2.S COVID-19 vaccine or a placebo. In DNA, the CDR3 is TGCGCCAGCAGCTTGGATTTGACAGGCTCCTACGAGCAGTACTTC. Its protein is CASSLDLTGSYEQYF.